This T cell receptor (beta chain) was found in a study of naive and memory T cell subsets. An equimolar mix of two oligonucleotides served as the beta constant-region primer for TRBC1 and TRBC2. The ligated cDNA underwent four PCR rounds using SP2 and nested alpha and beta constant-region primers. Using its own MiXCR run on the UMI-ligation and nested PCR reads, TCRdb lists one record per CDR3 protein. Of tens of thousands of distinct CDR3 sequences detected, about a fifth appear once; the ten largest clones hold around 3.3%. The length of the CDR3 is 18 residues. The J segment lost 4 bases and the V segment lost 0 bases, leaving 11 bases of the junction unmatched. From germline, CDR1 is SGDLS and CDR2 YYNGEE. Whole-study results and caveats: TCR counts from RNA may reflect activation-linked expression changes.

Cells stained for CD3, CD4, CD8, CD45RA and CD27 were sorted into four subsets. About this clonotype: The antigen remains undetermined.

The TCR originated in a human donor in good health. Sequenced input: effector memory CD4+ T cells from blood. The subset was: effector memory, CD45RA- CD27-. This sequence joins TRBV9 and TRBJ2-1; TRBD1 aligns across 9 bases. The DNA of the CDR3 is TGTGCCAGCAGCGTAGGCCCGACAGGGGGGATATTATACAATGAGCAGTTCTTC. Translation: CASSVGPTGGILYNEQFF.